This T cell receptor beta chain was sequenced for a study of blood T cell repertoires in COVID-19 (dated by TCRdb to 2020 to 2022). For context, the study as a whole: Samples from collaborators originated in the United States, Italy and Spain and spanned both the acute and convalescent phases of COVID-19. The material from the prospective study consisted of cDNA or gDNA derived from T cells, B-cell-depleted T cells, or PBMCs. The dataset comprised deeply sampled blood TCRbeta repertoires from subjects exposed to, actively infected with, or recovered from COVID-19. The repertoires were released in a freely available public database intended as a resource for research on the immune response to SARS-CoV-2. The samples were drawn from two sources: the first 160 participants of the ongoing ImmuneRACE study, and over 1,000 subjects contributed by 6 global collaborators. Nearly every sample came with metadata listing a de-identified subject ID, COVID-19 status, age in years and sex. Where available, HLA class I and class II types were taken from metadata supplied by the sample provider and were not determined by assay-based typing. Overall study results and their limits: How much clinical and demographic metadata was included differed by source and by participant, and the metadata was provided uncurated.

The immunoSEQ Assay, a bias-controlled multiplex PCR, was used to amplify TCRbeta CDR3 regions from genomic DNA. The authors' analysis ran thus. Within the assay, amplification of reference gene primers was used to estimate how many nucleated cells each sample contained. To quantify the absolute abundance of each unique TCRbeta CDR3 rearrangement, sequence reads were collapsed and filtered. For each sample, productive Simpson clonality was calculated as the square root of Simpson's diversity index across productive rearrangements. TCRdb re-hosts the immuneACCESS table, in-frame sequences only. Its copies lack some clones; in the studies checked, an unresolved V gene accounts for under half of them, and the cause for the rest is not known. That table is the source of V, J and clone size, and D and trimming were worked out from the DNA. The sample table shows about 260,000 clones, and about 88% are seen once. Together, the top ten hold roughly 4% of the sample.

Participants in the prospective study were enrolled through a virtual design, were aged roughly 18 to 100 years, and lived in 20 to 30 United States geographic areas. To assign participants to cohorts, the prospective study relied on clinical history that participants themselves reported in a screening survey and a study questionnaire. In the prospective study, whole blood, serum and a nasopharyngeal or oropharyngeal swab were collected from each participant by mobile phlebotomists. Prospective study participants could optionally give additional blood draws and questionnaires over a roughly two-month period. Blood samples from the prospective study were shipped frozen or at room temperature prior to DNA extraction. From the germline V gene, CDR1 is SNHLY and CDR2 is FYNNEI. Trimmed from V: 8 bases; trimmed from J: 6 bases; junction bases lacking a gene match: 11. Including the terminal cysteine and phenylalanine, the CDR3 comprises 15 residues. Just the 45-base CDR3 DNA is kept, in frame starting at base 1.

Comments on this clone: Its specific antigen is unknown. The input lacks base qualities; no much larger clone sits a single base away.

The sample was PBMCs or T cells enriched from blood (not recorded which). The receptor was isolated from a man aged 25 to 40 with acute COVID-19. The chain uses TRBV2 and TRBJ1-3; the junction holds 9 bases that match TRBD1. The CDR3 reads CASSPRTGVLNTIYF. The DNA sequence is as follows: TGTGCCAGCTCCCCCCGGACAGGGGTTCTAAACACCATATATTTT. Supplemented by the reference TRBV2 and TRBJ1-3 proteins around the CDR3, the complete variable domain is EPEVTQTPSHQVTQMGQEVILRCVPISNHLYFYWYRQILGQKVEFLVSFYNNEISEKSEIFDDQFSVERPDGSNFTLKIRSTKLEDSAMYFCASSPRTGVLNTIYFGEGSWLTVV.